This TCR beta chain was captured in a study of patients and donors after allogeneic stem cell transplantation. This CDR3 spans 13 amino acids. The V gene lost 6 bases and the J gene lost 5 bases, with 11 bases spanning the gap. Germline V gene lookup returns CDR1 MDHEN and CDR2 SYDVKM. TCRdb ran MiXCR on the RT-PCR reads and lists one entry per CDR3 protein. Of about 210,000 distinct CDR3 sequences listed, 38% were seen once; the top ten hold under 14%. The TCR comes from a human donor who was either an allogeneic HSCT recipient or a stem cell or donor lymphocyte infusion donor (not recorded which). It is not recorded whose cells these are; they may come from a transplant donor. The chain carries TRBV28 and TRBJ2-4; D is possibly TRBD1 (5 bases). Sequencing was performed on blood, either unsorted or a sorted T cell fraction (not recorded which). The CDR3 sequence: CASRLTGQNIQYF. The CDR3, as DNA: TGTGCCAGCAGACTTACAGGACAAAACATTCAGTACTTC. The full variable domain, with the rest looked up from reference TRBV28 and TRBJ2-4, is DVKVTQSSRYLVKRTGEKVFLECVQDMDHENMFWYRQDPGLGLRLIYFSYDVKMKEKGDIPEGYSVSREKKERFSLILESASTNQTSMYLCASRLTGQNIQYFGAGTRLSVL.